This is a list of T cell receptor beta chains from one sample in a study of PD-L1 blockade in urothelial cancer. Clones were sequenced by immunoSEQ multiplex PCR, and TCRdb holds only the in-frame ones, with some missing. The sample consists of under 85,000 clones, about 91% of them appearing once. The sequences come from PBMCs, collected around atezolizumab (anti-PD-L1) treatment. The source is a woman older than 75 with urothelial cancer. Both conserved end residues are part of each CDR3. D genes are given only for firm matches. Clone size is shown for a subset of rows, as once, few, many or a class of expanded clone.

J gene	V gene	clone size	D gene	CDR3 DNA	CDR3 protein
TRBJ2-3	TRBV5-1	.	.	TGCGCCAGCAGCTTGTTGGGGCGATTGACAGATACGCAGTATTTT	CASSLLGRLTDTQYF
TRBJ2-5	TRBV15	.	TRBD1	TGTGCCACCAGCAGGGTCGGGACAGCGCAAGAGACCCAGTACTTC	CATSRVGTAQETQYF
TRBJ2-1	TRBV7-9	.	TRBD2	TGTGCCAGCAGCCCTAGGACTAGCGGAAGGAATGAGCAGTTCTTC	CASSPRTSGRNEQFF
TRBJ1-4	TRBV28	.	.	TGTGCCAGCAGTTTGCCCCTACCCAATGAAAAACTGTTTTTT	CASSLPLPNEKLFF
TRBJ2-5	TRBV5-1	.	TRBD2	TGCGCCAGCATCGGAGGGCGGGGGGGGCAAGAGACCCAGTACTTC	CASIGGRGGQETQYF
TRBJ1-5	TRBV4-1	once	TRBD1	TGCGCCAGCAGCCAAGTGCAGGGGGGAAGGGGTCAGCCCCAGCATTTT	CASSQVQGGRGQPQHF
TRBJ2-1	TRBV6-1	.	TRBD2	TGTGCCAGCAGTGGCGCTAGCGGCTCCTACAATGAGCAGTTCTTC	CASSGASGSYNEQFF
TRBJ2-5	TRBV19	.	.	TGTGCCAGTAGTGGAGATGGGGGCCCAGAGACCCAGTACTTC	CASSGDGGPETQYF
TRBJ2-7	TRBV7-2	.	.	TGTGCCAGCACCCTAACCCCAGGGGGGTCCTACGAGCAGTACTTC	CASTLTPGGSYEQYF
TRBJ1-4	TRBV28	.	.	TGTGCCAGCAGTTGGGGAGGGGTTAATGAAAAACTGTTTTTT	CASSWGGVNEKLFF
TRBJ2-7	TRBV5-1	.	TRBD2	TGCGCCAGCAGCTTGGTACTAGCGGGAACGGATGAGCAGTACTTC	CASSLVLAGTDEQYF
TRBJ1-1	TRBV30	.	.	TGTGCCTGGAGTGTAGGTCGGGGCACTGAAGCTTTCTTT	CAWSVGRGTEAFF
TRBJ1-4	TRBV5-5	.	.	TGTGCCAGCAGCTCCCATGTGGGGCAGAGAAATGAAAAACTGTTTTTT	CASSSHVGQRNEKLFF
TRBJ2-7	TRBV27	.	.	TGTGCCAGCAGTCCCCCGGCAGGGGTCTACGAGCAGTACTTC	CASSPPAGVYEQYF
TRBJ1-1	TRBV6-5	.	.	TGTGCCGCCCGAACAAGGAACACTGAAGCTTTCTTT	CAARTRNTEAFF
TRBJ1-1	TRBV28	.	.	TGTGCCAGCAGTTTCGGGACACTTAACACTGAAGCTTTCTTT	CASSFGTLNTEAFF
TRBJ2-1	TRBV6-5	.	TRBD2	TGTGCCAGCAGCCGCGGGGGACATGAGCAGTTCTTC	CASSRGGHEQFF
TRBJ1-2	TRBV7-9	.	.	TGTGCCAGCAGCCCGCGATTCAGGGTCTATGGCTACACCTTC	CASSPRFRVYGYTF
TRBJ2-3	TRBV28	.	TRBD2	TGTGCCAGCAGTGCCCCTAGCGGGCCGTCCACAGATACGCAGTATTTT	CASSAPSGPSTDTQYF
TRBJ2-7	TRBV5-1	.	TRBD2	TGCGCCAGCAGCATTAGGACTAGCGGGAGCCACGAGCAGTACTTC	CASSIRTSGSHEQYF
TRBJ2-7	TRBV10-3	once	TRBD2	TGTGCCATCAGTGAACGGGAGGACGAGCAGTACTTC	CAISEREDEQYF
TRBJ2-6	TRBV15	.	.	TGTGCCACCAGCAGAGAGCCCCCAGGGGCTGGGGCCAACGTCCTGACTTTC	CATSREPPGAGANVLTF
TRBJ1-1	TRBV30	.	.	TGTGCCTGGAGTCGGACACAAATGAACACTGAAGCTTTCTTT	CAWSRTQMNTEAFF
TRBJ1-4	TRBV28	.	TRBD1	TGTGCCAGCAGTTCGACAGGGATGTACGAAAAACTGTTTTTT	CASSSTGMYEKLFF
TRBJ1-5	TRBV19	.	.	TGTGCCAGTAGTATTACGTCTCTGCTTTTGCCGGATCAGCCCCAGCATTTT	CASSITSLLLPDQPQHF
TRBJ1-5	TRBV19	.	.	TGTGCCAGTAGTATTATCGAGGCCCAGCCCCAGCATTTT	CASSIIEAQPQHF
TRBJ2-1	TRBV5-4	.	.	TGTGCCAGCAGTTTACAGGGAACCTACAATGAGCAGTTCTTC	CASSLQGTYNEQFF
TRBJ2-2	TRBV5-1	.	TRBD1	TGCGCCAGCAGCCAACAGGGGCGAAACACCGGGGAGCTGTTTTTT	CASSQQGRNTGELFF
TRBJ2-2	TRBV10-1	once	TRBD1	TGCGCCAGCGGAGGACAGGGGGGGACCGGGGAGCTGTTTTTT	CASGGQGGTGELFF
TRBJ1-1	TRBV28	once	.	TGTGCCAGCAGTTTCCTAGGCGGGGCCCTGAACACTGAAGCTTTCTTT	CASSFLGGALNTEAFF
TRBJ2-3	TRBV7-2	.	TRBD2	TGTGCCAGCAGCCCAAGCGGACTAGCGGTTACAGATACGCAGTATTTT	CASSPSGLAVTDTQYF
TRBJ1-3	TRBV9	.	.	TGTGCCAGCAGCGTAGCTCAGGCTGCCACTGGAAACACCATATATTTT	CASSVAQAATGNTIYF
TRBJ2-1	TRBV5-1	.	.	TGCGCCAGCAGCTTGGGGACAAGTGGTGAGCAGTTCTTC	CASSLGTSGEQFF
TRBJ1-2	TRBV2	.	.	TGTGCCAGCAGTGTCCAGGGAATCAGTGGCTACACCTTC	CASSVQGISGYTF
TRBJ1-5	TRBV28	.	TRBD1	TGTGCCAGCAGTTTAGCGTCTGGGCAGGGGGCGCGTCAGCCCCAGCATTTT	CASSLASGQGARQPQHF
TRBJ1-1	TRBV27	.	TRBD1	TGTGCCAGCAGTTTAGGGACAGGGCCAGCTTTCTTT	CASSLGTGPAFF